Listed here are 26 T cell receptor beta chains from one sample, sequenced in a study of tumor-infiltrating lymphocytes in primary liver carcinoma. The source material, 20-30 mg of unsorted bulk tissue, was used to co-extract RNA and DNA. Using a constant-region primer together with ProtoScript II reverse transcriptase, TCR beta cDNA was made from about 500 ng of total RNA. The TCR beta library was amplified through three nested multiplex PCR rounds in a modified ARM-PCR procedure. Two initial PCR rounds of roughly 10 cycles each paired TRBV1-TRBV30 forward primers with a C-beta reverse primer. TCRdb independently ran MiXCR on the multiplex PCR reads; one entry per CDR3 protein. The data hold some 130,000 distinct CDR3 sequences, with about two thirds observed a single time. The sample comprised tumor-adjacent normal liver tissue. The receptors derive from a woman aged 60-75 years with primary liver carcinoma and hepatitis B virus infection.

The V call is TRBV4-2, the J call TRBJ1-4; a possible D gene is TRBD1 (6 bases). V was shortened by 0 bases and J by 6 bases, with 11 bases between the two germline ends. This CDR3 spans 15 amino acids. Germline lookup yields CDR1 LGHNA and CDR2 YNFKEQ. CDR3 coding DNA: TGTGCCAGCAGCCAAGAAGGGGGGACTTATGAAAAACTGTTTTTT. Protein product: CASSQEGGTYEKLFF.

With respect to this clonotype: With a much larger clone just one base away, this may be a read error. The CDR3, as DNA: TGTGCCGGCAGTGCCCGGCACACTGAAGCTTTCTTT. It encodes CAGSARHTEAFF. The chain couples TRBV6-5 to TRBJ1-1; no clear D. Germline V gene data show CDR1 as MNHEY and CDR2 as SVGAGI. There are 12 residues in the CDR3.

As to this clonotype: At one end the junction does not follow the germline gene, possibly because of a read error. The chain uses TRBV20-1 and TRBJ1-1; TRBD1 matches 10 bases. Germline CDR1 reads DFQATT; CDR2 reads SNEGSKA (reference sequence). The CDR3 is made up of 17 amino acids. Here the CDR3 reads CNARGGQGLGLGTEAFF. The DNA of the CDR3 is TGCAATGCTAGAGGGGGACAGGGGCTTGGCCTTGGCACTGAAGCTTTCTTT.

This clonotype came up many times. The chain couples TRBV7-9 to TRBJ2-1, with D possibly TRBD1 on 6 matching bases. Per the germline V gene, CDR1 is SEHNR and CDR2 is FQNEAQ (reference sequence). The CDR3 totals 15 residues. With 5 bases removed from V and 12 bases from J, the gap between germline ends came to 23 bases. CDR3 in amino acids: CASSATGEHGSGQFF. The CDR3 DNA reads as TGTGCCAGCAGCGCGACAGGAGAACACGGAAGTGGGCAGTTCTTC.

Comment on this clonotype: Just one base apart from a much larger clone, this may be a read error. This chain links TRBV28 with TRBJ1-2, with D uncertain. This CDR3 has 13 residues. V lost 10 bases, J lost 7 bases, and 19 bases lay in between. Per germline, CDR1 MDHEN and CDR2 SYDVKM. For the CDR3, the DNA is TGTGCCACCATGCTGCTGGCGAGGACTGGCTACACCTTC. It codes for CATMLLARTGYTF.

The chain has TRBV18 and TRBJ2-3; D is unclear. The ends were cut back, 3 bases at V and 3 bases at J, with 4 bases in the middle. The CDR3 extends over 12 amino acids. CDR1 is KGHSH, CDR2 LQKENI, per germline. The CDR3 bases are TGTGCCAGCTCACCGGCAACAGATACGCAGTATTTT. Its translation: CASSPATDTQYF.

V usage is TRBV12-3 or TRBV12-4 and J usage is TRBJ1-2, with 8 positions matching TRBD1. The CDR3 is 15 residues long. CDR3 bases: TGTGGCAGTAGTCGACAGGGGCCCCTTAACTATGGCTACACCTTC. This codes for CGSSRQGPLNYGYTF.

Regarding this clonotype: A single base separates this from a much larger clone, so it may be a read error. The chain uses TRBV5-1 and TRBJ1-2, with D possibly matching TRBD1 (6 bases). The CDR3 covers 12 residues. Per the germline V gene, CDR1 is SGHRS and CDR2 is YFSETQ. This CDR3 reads CTSSGGPYGYTF. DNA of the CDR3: TGCACCAGCAGCGGGGGGCCCTATGGCTACACCTTC.

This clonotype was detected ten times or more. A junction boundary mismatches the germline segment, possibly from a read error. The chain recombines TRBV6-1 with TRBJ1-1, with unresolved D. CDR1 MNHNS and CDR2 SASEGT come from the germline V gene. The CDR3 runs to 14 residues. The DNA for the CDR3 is TGTGCCAGCACAGAGAGGTCGGGGTGGGGTGAAGTTTTCTTT. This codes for CASTERSGWGEVFF.

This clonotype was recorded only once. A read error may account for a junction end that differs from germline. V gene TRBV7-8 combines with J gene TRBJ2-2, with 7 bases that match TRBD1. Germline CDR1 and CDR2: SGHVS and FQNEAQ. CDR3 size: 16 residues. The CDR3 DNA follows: TGTGCCAGCAGCACCAGGACAGGACATAACACCGGGGAGCTGTTGTTC. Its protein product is CASSTRTGHNTGELLF.

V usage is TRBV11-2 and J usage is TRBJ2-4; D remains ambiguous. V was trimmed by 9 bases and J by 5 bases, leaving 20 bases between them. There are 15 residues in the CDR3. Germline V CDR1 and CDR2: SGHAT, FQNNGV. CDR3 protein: CASNLAPAVQNIQYF. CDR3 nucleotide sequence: TGTGCCAGTAACTTAGCCCCGGCAGTGCAAAACATTCAGTACTTC. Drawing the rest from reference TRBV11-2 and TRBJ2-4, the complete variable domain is EAGVAQSPRYKIIEKRQSVAFWCNPISGHATLYWYQQILGQGPKLLIQFQNNGVVDDSQLPKDRFSAERLKGVDSTLKIQPAKLEDSAVYLCASNLAPAVQNIQYFGAGTRLSVL.

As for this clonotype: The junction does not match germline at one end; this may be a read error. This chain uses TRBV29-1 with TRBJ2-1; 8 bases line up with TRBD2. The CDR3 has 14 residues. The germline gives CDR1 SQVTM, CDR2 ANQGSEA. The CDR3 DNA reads TGCATCGTTGAGCTCAGCGGGGGTTTGAATGAGCAGTTCTTC. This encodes CIVELSGGLNEQFF.

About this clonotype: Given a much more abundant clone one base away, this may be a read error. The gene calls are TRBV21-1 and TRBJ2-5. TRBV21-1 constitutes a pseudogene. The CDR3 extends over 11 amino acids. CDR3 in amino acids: CASPSRETQYF. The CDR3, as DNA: TGTGCCAGCCCATCCCGAGAGACCCAGTACTTC.

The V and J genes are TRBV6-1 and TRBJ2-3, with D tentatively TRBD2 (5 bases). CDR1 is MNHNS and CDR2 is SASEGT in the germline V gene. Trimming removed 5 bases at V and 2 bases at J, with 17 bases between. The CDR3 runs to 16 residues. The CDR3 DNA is TGTGCCAGCAGTAAATACCGTCGCGGGTACACAGATACGCAGTATTTT. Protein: CASSKYRRGYTDTQYF.

CDR3 bases: TGCGCCAGCAGCCCCCCCCGGAGACAGGGGGGGAACCATGGCTACACCTTC. Protein sequence: CASSPPRRQGGNHGYTF. This chain links TRBV4-1 with TRBJ1-2, with 9 bases matching TRBD1. Per the germline V gene, CDR1 is MGHRA and CDR2 is YSYEKL. J lost 6 bases, V lost 4 bases, and 15 bases had no gene match. The CDR3 runs to 17 residues.

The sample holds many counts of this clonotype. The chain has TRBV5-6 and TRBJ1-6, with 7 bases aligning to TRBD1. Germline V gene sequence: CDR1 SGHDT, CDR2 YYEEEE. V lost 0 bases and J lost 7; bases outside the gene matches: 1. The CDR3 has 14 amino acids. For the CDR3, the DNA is TGTGCCAGCAGCTTGGACAGGGGCAATTCACCCCTCCACTTT. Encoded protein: CASSLDRGNSPLHF.

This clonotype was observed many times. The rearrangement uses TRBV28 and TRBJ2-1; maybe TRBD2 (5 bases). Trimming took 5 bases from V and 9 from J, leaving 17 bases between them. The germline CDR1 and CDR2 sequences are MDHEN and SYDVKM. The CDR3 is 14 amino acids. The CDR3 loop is CASSPHGGEAEQFF. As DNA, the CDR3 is TGTGCCAGCAGTCCCCATGGAGGCGAGGCTGAGCAGTTCTTC.

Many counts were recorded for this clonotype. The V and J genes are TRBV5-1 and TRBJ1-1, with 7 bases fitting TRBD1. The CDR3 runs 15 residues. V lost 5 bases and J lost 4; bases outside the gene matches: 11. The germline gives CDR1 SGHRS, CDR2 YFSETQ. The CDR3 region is CASSGAGNRGTEAFF. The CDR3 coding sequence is TGCGCCAGCAGTGGGGCGGGAAACAGGGGCACTGAAGCTTTCTTT.

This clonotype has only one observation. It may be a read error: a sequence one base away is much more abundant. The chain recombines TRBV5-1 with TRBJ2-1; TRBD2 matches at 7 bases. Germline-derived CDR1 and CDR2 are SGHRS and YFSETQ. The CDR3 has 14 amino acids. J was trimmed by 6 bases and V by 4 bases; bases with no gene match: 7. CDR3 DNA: TGCGCCAGCAGCGAAGGACTAGAGTCCAATGAGCAGTTCTTC. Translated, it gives CASSEGLESNEQFF.

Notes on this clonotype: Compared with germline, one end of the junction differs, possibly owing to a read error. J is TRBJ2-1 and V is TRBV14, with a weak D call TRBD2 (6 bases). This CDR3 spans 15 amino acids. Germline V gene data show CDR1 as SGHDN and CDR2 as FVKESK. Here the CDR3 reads CASSVGGDPGSERFF. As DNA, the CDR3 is TGTGCCAGCAGCGTCGGAGGGGACCCAGGGAGTGAGCGGTTCTTC.

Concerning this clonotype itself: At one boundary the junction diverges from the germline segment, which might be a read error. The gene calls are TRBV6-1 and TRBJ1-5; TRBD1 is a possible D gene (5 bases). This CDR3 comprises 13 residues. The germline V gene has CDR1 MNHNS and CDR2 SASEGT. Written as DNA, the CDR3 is TGTACCAGCAGTGTAGGGGCTAATCAGCCCCAGCATTTT. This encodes CTSSVGANQPQHF.

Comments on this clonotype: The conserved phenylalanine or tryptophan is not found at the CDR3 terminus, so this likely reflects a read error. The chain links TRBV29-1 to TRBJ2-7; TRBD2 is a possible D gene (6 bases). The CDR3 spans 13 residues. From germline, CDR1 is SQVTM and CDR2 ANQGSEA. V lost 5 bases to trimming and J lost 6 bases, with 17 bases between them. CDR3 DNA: TGCAGCGTTATCACCGGGGGTGGTTCCGAGCAGTACATC. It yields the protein CSVITGGGSEQYI.

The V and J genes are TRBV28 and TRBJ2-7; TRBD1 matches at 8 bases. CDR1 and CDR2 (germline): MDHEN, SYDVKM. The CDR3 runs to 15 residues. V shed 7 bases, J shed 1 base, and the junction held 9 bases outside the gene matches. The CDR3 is CASITLDRVSYEQYF. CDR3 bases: TGTGCCAGCATCACACTGGACAGGGTGTCCTACGAGCAGTACTTC.

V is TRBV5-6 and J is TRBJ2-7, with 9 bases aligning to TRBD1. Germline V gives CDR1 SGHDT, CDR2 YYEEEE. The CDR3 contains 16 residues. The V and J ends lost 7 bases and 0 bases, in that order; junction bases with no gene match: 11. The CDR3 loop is CASGLRGTGNSYEQYF. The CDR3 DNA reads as TGTGCCAGCGGATTGAGGGGGACAGGGAACTCCTACGAGCAGTACTTC.

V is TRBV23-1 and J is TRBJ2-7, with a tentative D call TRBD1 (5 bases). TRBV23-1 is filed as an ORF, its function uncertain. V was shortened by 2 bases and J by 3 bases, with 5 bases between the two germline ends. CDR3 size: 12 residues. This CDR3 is CASSQQGYEQYF. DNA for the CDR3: TGCGCCAGCAGTCAACAGGGCTACGAGCAGTACTTC.

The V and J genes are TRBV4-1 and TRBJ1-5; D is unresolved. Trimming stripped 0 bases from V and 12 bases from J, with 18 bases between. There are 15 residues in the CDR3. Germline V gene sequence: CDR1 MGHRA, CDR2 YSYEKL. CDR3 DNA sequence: TGCGCCAGCAGCCAAGAGGGTTCTCGCAATCAGTTCCAGCATTTT. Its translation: CASSQEGSRNQFQHF.